The entry below describes one T cell receptor (beta chain). The data belong to a study of blood T cell repertoires in COVID-19. Assay used: immunoSEQ multiplex PCR; TCRdb lists only in-frame clones, some missing. The sample carries 55,000 or so clones, about four fifths recorded once. This CDR3 contains 14 residues. Germline assignment: CDR1 LNHDA and CDR2 SQIVND (reference sequence). V was clipped by 6 bases and J by 0 bases, with 8 bases between them. Sequencing input: peripheral blood. The chain employs TRBV19 and TRBJ1-4; D is possibly TRBD1 (5 bases). This sequence originates from a human donor in a cohort sampled during active or convalescent COVID-19. The CDR3 DNA reads TGTGCCAGTAGGGACATAGCAACTAATGAAAAACTGTTTTTT. It is translated as CASRDIATNEKLFF.